The clone carrying this TCR beta chain turned up a few times. Relying on iRepertoire HTBI primers and Arm-PCR of CDR3 regions, the team built TCR beta libraries. Per the study methods: Sample data revealed 60 to 80 TRBV and 14 TRBJ segments. TCRdb analysed the multiplex PCR reads with MiXCR anew, one entry per CDR3 protein. For this entry, the V and J calls and clone size follow TCRdb and not the study's own pipeline. The sample records about 420,000 distinct CDR3 sequences, 20% to 30% being singletons. This record comes from a study of regulatory T cells in long-lasting Graves disease. Study-wide background: The definition of persistent Graves' disease was over 5 years of antithyroid drugs with positive TSH receptor antibodies.

Time point reported: persistent/refractory GD, antithyroid drugs over 5 years with positive TRAb. The TCR library was made from RNA extracted from PBMCs. The CDR3 sequence is 15 residues long. The V end was cut by 6 bases, the J end by 2 bases, with 14 bases between. CDR1 is LNHDA and CDR2 is SQIVND in the germline V gene (reference sequence). This chain links TRBV19 with TRBJ1-5, with D possibly TRBD1 on 5 matching bases. This clonotype was obtained from a female donor with Graves disease. The source was peripheral blood mononuclear cells (PBMCs), collected when the disease was refractory, from a patient treated with antithyroid drugs. CDR3 amino acids: CASSGTVSRNQPQHF. Here the CDR3 DNA reads TGTGCCAGTAGCGGGACGGTTAGCCGCAATCAGCCCCAGCATTTT. Together with reference TRBV19 and TRBJ1-5, the CDR3 gives the full variable domain: DGGITQSPKYLFRKEGQNVTLSCEQNLNHDAMYWYRQDPGQGLRLIYYSQIVNDFQKGDIAEGYSVSREKKESFPLTVTSAQKNPTAFYLCASSGTVSRNQPQHFGDGTRLSIL.